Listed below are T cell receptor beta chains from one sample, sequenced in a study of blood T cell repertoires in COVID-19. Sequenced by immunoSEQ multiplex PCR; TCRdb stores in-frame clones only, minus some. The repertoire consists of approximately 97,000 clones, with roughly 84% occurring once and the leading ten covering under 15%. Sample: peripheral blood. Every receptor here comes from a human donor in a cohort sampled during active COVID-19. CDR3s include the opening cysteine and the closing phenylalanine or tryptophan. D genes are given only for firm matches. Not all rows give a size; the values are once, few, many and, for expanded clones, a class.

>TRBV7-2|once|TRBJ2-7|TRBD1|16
CASSFADRELPYEQYF
TGTGCCAGCAGCTTCGCCGACAGGGAACTTCCCTACGAGCAGTACTTC
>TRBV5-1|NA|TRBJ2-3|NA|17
CASTNSLGPGSTDTQYF
TGCGCCAGCACCAACTCCCTGGGGCCCGGTAGCACAGATACGCAGTATTTT
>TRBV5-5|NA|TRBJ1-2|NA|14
CASSIRDTGYGYTF
TGTGCCAGCAGCATAAGGGACACTGGCTATGGCTACACCTTC
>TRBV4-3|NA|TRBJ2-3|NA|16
CASSQDPDTSTDTQYF
TGCGCCAGCAGCCAAGACCCAGACACGAGCACAGATACGCAGTATTTT
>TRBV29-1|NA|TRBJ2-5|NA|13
CSAPRSEGETQYF
TGCAGCGCCCCCCGTAGCGAAGGCGAGACCCAGTACTTC
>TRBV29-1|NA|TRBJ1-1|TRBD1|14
CSALVGQGAKEAFF
TGCAGCGCTCTGGTGGGGCAGGGGGCTAAGGAAGCTTTCTTT
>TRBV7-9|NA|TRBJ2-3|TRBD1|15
CASSQGTGGTDTQYF
TGTGCCAGCAGCCAGGGGACAGGGGGTACAGATACGCAGTATTTT
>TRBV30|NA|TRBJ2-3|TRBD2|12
CAWTGGSDTQYF
TGTGCCTGGACGGGGGGGTCAGATACGCAGTATTTT
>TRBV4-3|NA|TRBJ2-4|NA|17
CASSPDGRELRSNIQYF
TGCGCCAGCAGCCCCGACGGTCGGGAACTTCGGTCGAACATTCAGTACTTC
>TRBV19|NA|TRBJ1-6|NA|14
CASSTGVEGSPLHF
TGTGCCAGTAGTACCGGGGTCGAAGGGTCACCCCTCCACTTT
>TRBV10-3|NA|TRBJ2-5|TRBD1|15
CAISRGTGEVETQYF
TGTGCCATCAGCCGAGGGACAGGGGAAGTAGAGACCCAGTACTTC
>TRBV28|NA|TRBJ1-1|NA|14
CASSLEGESTEAFF
TGTGCCAGCAGTTTAGAGGGGGAGAGCACTGAAGCTTTCTTT
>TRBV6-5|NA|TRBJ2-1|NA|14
CASSYSSGGDEQFF
TGTGCCAGCAGTTACTCGTCTGGCGGTGATGAGCAGTTCTTC
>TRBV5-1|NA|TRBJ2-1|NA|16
CASSLGTVSSYNEQFF
TGCGCCAGCAGCTTGGGGACAGTTAGCTCCTACAATGAGCAGTTCTTC
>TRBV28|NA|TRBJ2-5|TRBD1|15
CASSKPTGGMETQYF
TGTGCCAGCAGTAAACCGACAGGGGGCATGGAGACCCAGTACTTC
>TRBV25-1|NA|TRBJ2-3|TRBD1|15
CASSERQGWTDTQYF
TGTGCCAGCAGTGAACGACAGGGCTGGACAGATACGCAGTATTTT
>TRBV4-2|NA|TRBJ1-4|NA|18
CASSQDQLGGRGSEKLFF
TGTGCCAGCAGCCAAGATCAGCTGGGGGGGCGCGGGAGTGAAAAACTGTTTTTT
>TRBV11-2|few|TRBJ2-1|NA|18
CASSSMRRTGTTANEQFF
TGTGCCAGCAGCTCCATGAGACGGACAGGGACTACAGCGAATGAGCAGTTCTTC
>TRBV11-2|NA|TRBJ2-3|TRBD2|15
CASSSPLSGGALGYF
TGTGCCAGCAGCTCACCCCTTAGCGGGGGGGCCCTTGGGTATTTT
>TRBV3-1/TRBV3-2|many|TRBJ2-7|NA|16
CASSQVGGAPPHEQYF
TGTGCCAGCAGCCAAGTAGGAGGAGCGCCGCCCCACGAGCAGTACTTC
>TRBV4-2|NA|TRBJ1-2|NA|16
CASSQEIAGNSYGYTF
TGTGCCAGCAGCCAAGAAATTGCAGGGAATTCCTATGGCTACACCTTC
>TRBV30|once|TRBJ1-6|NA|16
CAWSVRGRDNNSPLHF
TGTGCCTGGAGTGTTAGGGGTCGTGACAACAATTCACCCCTCCACTTT
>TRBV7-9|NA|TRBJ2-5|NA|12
CASSGGQETQYF
TGTGCCAGCAGCGGGGGGCAAGAGACCCAGTACTTC
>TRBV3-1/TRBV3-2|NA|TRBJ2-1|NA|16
CASSQDRSEVNNEQFF
TGTGCCAGCAGCCAAGATCGGAGCGAGGTTAACAATGAGCAGTTCTTC
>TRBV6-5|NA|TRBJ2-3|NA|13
CASSYSGSDTQYF
TGTGCCAGCAGTTACAGCGGATCGGATACGCAGTATTTT
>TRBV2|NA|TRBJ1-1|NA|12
CASGGVWAEAFF
TGTGCCTCCGGCGGGGTCTGGGCTGAAGCTTTCTTT
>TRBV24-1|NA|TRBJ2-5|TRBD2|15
CATSDPSTAGETQYF
TGTGCCACCAGTGACCCATCGACAGCGGGGGAGACCCAGTACTTC
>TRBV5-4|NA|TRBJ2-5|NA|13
CASSFDSEGTQYF
TGTGCCAGCAGCTTTGACTCGGAGGGGACCCAGTACTTC
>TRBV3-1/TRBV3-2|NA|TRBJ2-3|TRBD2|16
CASSRTSGGLTDTQYF
TGTGCCAGCAGCCGAACCAGCGGGGGTCTCACAGATACGCAGTATTTT
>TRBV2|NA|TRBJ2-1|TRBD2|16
CASREGAGGQYNEQFF
TGTGCCAGCAGGGAGGGCGCGGGGGGCCAATACAATGAGCAGTTCTTC
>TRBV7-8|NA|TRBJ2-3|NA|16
CASSLVSGSETDTQYF
TGTGCCAGCAGCTTAGTTTCGGGGTCGGAGACAGATACGCAGTATTTT
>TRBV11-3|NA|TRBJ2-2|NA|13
CASSSGVGGELFF
TGTGCCAGCAGCTCCGGGGTGGGCGGGGAGCTGTTTTTT
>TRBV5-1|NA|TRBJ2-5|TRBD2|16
CASSLGGLAAQETQYF
TGCGCCAGCAGCTTGGGTGGACTAGCGGCCCAAGAGACCCAGTACTTC
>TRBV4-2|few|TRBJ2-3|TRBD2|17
CASNQGGAGGPVDTQYF
TGTGCCAGCAACCAAGGTGGAGCGGGAGGGCCCGTAGATACGCAGTATTTT
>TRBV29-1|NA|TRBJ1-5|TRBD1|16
CSVSGARTGADQPQHF
TGCAGCGTTTCGGGGGCCCGGACAGGGGCAGATCAGCCCCAGCATTTT
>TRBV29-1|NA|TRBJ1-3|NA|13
CSATYSLGNTIYF
TGCAGTGCGACGTACAGCCTTGGAAACACCATATATTTT
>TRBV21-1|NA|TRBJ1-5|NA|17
CASSKVPFLQGVRPQHF
TGTGCCAGCAGCAAAGTCCCCTTCTTACAGGGTGTAAGGCCCCAGCATTTT
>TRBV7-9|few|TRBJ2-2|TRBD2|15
CASSRLAGDFGELFF
TGTGCCAGCAGCCGACTAGCGGGAGATTTCGGGGAGCTGTTTTTT
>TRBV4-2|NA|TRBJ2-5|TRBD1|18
CASSQGPTLRQGVETQYF
TGTGCCAGCAGCCAAGGGCCCACCCTCCGACAGGGGGTCGAGACCCAGTACTTC
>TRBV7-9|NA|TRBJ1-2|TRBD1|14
CASSLGQGGYGYTF
TGTGCCAGCAGCCTCGGACAGGGTGGATATGGCTACACCTTC
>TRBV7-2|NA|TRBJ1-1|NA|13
CASSSGQNTEAFF
TGTGCCAGCAGCTCGGGACAAAACACTGAAGCTTTCTTT
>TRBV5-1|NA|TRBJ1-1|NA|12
CASSPNGGEAFF
TGCGCCAGCAGCCCAAATGGCGGTGAAGCTTTCTTT
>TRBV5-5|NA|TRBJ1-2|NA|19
CASSLRVGVSGGADYGYTF
TGTGCCAGCAGCTTGAGGGTAGGGGTTTCGGGGGGCGCGGACTATGGCTACACCTTC
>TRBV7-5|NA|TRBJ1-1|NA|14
CVRSLGQGRTEAFF
TGTGTCAGAAGCTTAGGACAGGGGCGGACTGAAGCTTTCTTT
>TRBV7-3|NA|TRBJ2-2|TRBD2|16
CASSPGLATHTGELFF
TGTGCCAGCAGCCCGGGACTAGCGACCCACACCGGGGAGCTGTTTTTT
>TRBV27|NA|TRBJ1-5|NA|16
CASSPPPGRSNQPQHF
TGTGCCAGCAGTCCCCCCCCAGGGAGGAGCAATCAGCCCCAGCATTTT
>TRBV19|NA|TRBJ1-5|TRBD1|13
CASRTGVNQPQHF
TGTGCCAGTCGCACAGGGGTCAATCAGCCCCAGCATTTT
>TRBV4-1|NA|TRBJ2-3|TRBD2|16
CASSQDPGGRTDTQYF
TGCGCCAGCAGCCAAGATCCGGGGGGACGCACAGATACGCAGTATTTT
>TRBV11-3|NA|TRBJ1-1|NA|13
CASSFAGNTEAFF
TGTGCCAGCAGCTTTGCAGGAAACACTGAAGCTTTCTTT
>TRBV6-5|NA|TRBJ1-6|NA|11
CASHRDSPLHF
TGTGCCAGCCACAGGGATTCACCCCTCCACTTT
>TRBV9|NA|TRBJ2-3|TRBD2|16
CASSVGLAGVPDTQYF
TGTGCCAGCAGCGTAGGTCTAGCGGGAGTCCCAGATACGCAGTATTTT
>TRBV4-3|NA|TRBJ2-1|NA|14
CASSRWRGDNEQFF
TGCGCCAGCAGTCGGTGGCGCGGTGACAATGAGCAGTTCTTC
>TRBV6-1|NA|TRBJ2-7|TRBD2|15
CASSETSGRFGEQYF
TGTGCCAGCAGTGAAACTAGCGGGAGGTTCGGCGAGCAGTACTTC
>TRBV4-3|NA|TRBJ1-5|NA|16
CASSPKRGGRNQPQHF
TGCGCCAGCAGCCCAAAACGAGGGGGTCGTAATCAGCCCCAGCATTTT
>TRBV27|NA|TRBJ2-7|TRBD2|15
CASSFGTSGSYEQYF
TGTGCCAGCAGTTTCGGGACTAGCGGGAGTTACGAGCAGTACTTC
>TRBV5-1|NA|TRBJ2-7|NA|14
CASSWGTRGHEQYF
TGCGCCAGCAGCTGGGGGACACGGGGCCACGAGCAGTACTTC
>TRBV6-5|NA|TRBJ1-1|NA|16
CASSYTATGSGTEAFF
TGTGCCAGCAGTTACACAGCTACGGGGTCGGGAACTGAAGCTTTCTTT